The text below deals with one T cell receptor (beta chain). This sample is part of a study of blood T cell repertoires in COVID-19. Study-level information: There were acute and convalescent COVID-19 samples, and they came from the United States, Italy and Spain. Nucleic acid was either cDNA or gDNA, and it came from T cells, B-cell-depleted T cells, or PBMCs.

Per the study methods: Reference gene primer amplification yielded estimated nucleated cell counts. Produced via immunoSEQ multiplex PCR; TCRdb's table is partial and in-frame only. The V and J calls and clone size are taken from that table; D and trimming were inferred from the DNA. The sample includes just under 350,000 clones, more than 75% of them seen just once. Seattle-derived patients entered the study during active infection and were followed longitudinally. V was clipped by 7 bases and J by 4 bases, with 19 bases between them. Per germline, CDR1 MDHEN and CDR2 SYDVKM. The CDR3 length is 16 residues.

The TCR sequence derives from a woman between 45 and 65 years old with COVID-19, enrolled during active disease. The chain uses TRBV28 and TRBJ2-2, with D tentatively TRBD1 (5 bases). Specimen: peripheral blood. The CDR3 loop reads CASTSKGRDPTGELFF. As DNA, the CDR3 is TGTGCCAGCACCTCGAAGGGGCGCGACCCCACCGGGGAGCTGTTTTTT.